This T cell receptor beta chain was found in a study of blood T cell repertoires in COVID-19. For the study at large: Sources were T cells, B-cell-depleted T cells, or PBMCs; the material itself was cDNA or gDNA.

This CDR3 has 14 amino acids. V was cut by 3 bases and J by 7 bases, with 10 bases left in between. Germline values: CDR1 MDHEN, CDR2 SYDVKM. How the authors handled the data: Reference gene primer amplification gave nucleated cell count estimates. Profiled with immunoSEQ multiplex PCR; TCRdb holds only in-frame clones, not every one. V and J calls and clone size are those listed in that table; D and trimming were worked out from the DNA. Seen here are about 190,000 clones, about 88% observed once, and the top ten hold about 6.8%. The V call is TRBV28, the J call TRBJ1-6; D possibly corresponds to TRBD1 (5 bases). Sequences were obtained from peripheral blood. The clonotype originates from a woman between 40 and 55 years old who had recovered from COVID-19. CDR3 in amino acids: CASSLGQENSPLHF. The CDR3 nucleotides are TGTGCCAGCAGTTTGGGGCAGGAAAATTCACCCCTCCACTTT.